Below are 21 T cell receptor beta chains sequenced from a single sample in a study of beta chain features in type 1 diabetes. Reverse transcribing all isolated RNA meant expressed TCRB transcripts were sequenced. TCRdb keeps only in-frame clones here, not all; method: immunoSEQ multiplex PCR. In the table there are 200,000 to 250,000 clones, about a sixth of which are singletons. Study-wide results and limits: Within each of all four CD4+ subsets, Type 1 diabetes patients had TCRB CDR3s that were moderately but significantly shorter.

No antigen has been assigned to these receptors. Sample: naive CD4+ T cells from blood. All receptors derive from a man aged 30 to 39 with type 1 diabetes.

This clone was seen more than once but under ten times. The CDR3 region is CAWRLYTTLPRGYTF. For the CDR3, the DNA is TGTGCCTGGAGGTTGTATACAACATTACCTCGGGGCTACACCTTC. This chain uses TRBV30 with TRBJ1-2, with D unclear. Per the germline V gene, CDR1 is GTSNPN and CDR2 is SVGIG (reference sequence). The CDR3 has 15 amino acids. V was clipped by 3 bases and J by 8 bases, with 22 bases between them.

This clone was found a few times. This rearrangement joins TRBV9 to TRBJ1-2; D gene uncertain. There are 15 residues in the CDR3. In germline, CDR1 is SGDLS, CDR2 YYNGEE. V dropped 0 bases and J dropped 4 bases, with 13 bases sitting between them. Written as DNA, the CDR3 is TGTGCCAGCAGCGTAGGGACGGACGTGGGCTATGGCTACACCTTC. Residues: CASSVGTDVGYGYTF.

The chain employs TRBV7-9 and TRBJ2-3; D unclear. There are 13 residues in the CDR3. Looked up from germline, CDR1 is SEHNR and CDR2 is FQNEAQ (reference sequence). Trimming stripped 5 bases from V and 4 bases from J, with 10 bases between. In DNA form, the CDR3 reads TGTGCCAGCAGCCGCCCCGCAGCAGATACGCAGTATTTT. It codes for CASSRPAADTQYF.

This sequence joins TRBV4-3 and TRBJ2-1, with D uncertain. There are 14 residues in the CDR3. V lost 0 bases to trimming and J lost 3 bases, with 6 bases between them. CDR1 LGHNA and CDR2 YSLEER come from the germline V gene. The CDR3 loop reads CASSQDASYNEQFF. Here the CDR3 DNA reads TGCGCCAGCAGCCAAGATGCTAGCTACAATGAGCAGTTCTTC.

This clone appeared a few times. The genes are TRBV9 and TRBJ2-1; perhaps TRBD1 as D (6 bases). Deletions cut 1 base from V and 7 bases from J, with 15 bases between. The CDR3 is made up of 15 amino acids. CDR1 and CDR2 (germline): SGDLS, YYNGEE. In nucleotides, the CDR3 is TGTGCCAGCAGCGTAAGAGGACAGATTTTGAATGAGCAGTTCTTC. It codes for CASSVRGQILNEQFF.

V gene TRBV7-9 combines with J gene TRBJ2-2; the D is unclear. This CDR3 comprises 14 residues. Germline V CDR1 and CDR2: SEHNR, FQNEAQ (reference sequence). Trimming left V 4 bases short and J 6 bases short, with 12 bases between. CDR3 sequence reads: CASSSRHVSGELFF. DNA for the CDR3: TGTGCCAGCAGCTCACGCCACGTGTCCGGGGAGCTGTTTTTT.

This clone showed up just a few times. The CDR3, as DNA: TGCAGCGTTGAGCACCCAAAGCGGCAATCACCAGTCTCCTACAATGAGCAGTTCTTC. This encodes CSVEHPKRQSPVSYNEQFF. The chain carries TRBV29-1 and TRBJ2-1; D is perhaps TRBD2 (5 bases). V lost 3 bases and J 0 bases, leaving 24 bases between the germline ends. Germline CDR1 and CDR2: SQVTM and ANQGSEA. The CDR3 has 19 residues.

This clone has just a few counts. V and J are TRBV7-2 and TRBJ2-2; 8 nucleotides line up with TRBD1. This CDR3 contains 15 residues. Unmatched junction bases numbered 5, after V lost 5 bases and J lost 3 bases. The germline CDR1 and CDR2 sequences are SGHTA and FQGNSA. The CDR3 DNA is TGTGCCAGCAGCCCCCGACAGGGGTACACCGGGGAGCTGTTTTTT. As protein: CASSPRQGYTGELFF.

The chain employs TRBV7-2 and TRBJ2-7; no clear D gene. The V and J ends lost 7 bases and 4 bases respectively, with 20 bases between them. Germline V lookup: CDR1 SGHTA, CDR2 FQGNSA. There are 15 residues in the CDR3. CDR3 region: CASTPQPASPYEQYF. As DNA, the CDR3 is TGTGCCAGCACCCCGCAGCCCGCGAGTCCTTACGAGCAGTACTTC. Looking up the rest from reference TRBV7-2 and TRBJ2-7 gives the full variable domain: GAGVSQSPSNKVTEKGKDVELRCDPISGHTALYWYRQSLGQGLEFLIYFQGNSAPDKSGLPSDRFSAERTGGSVSTLTIQRTQQEDSAVYLCASTPQPASPYEQYFGPGTRLTVT.

This chain connects TRBV5-6 to TRBJ1-2; no firm D call. From germline, CDR1 is SGHDT and CDR2 YYEEEE. The CDR3 covers 14 residues. Deletions cut 3 bases from V and 4 bases from J, with 13 bases between. The CDR3 spells CASSSQASGYGYTF. The CDR3 coding sequence is TGTGCCAGCAGCTCCCAGGCGTCCGGCTATGGCTACACCTTC.

V and J are TRBV2 and TRBJ1-2; D is unresolved. The CDR3 has 14 residues. V shed 4 bases and J shed 5 bases, with 14 bases lying between them. Germline CDR1 SNHLY, CDR2 FYNNEI. In DNA, the CDR3 is TGTGCCAGCAGTGGCCTGGTAGGCGCGTATGGCTACACCTTC. Amino acids: CASSGLVGAYGYTF.

The chain uses TRBV2 and TRBJ2-3; D not resolved. This CDR3 has 12 amino acids. The V end was cut by 3 bases, the J end by 4 bases, with 5 bases between. The germline gives CDR1 SNHLY, CDR2 FYNNEI. In DNA, the CDR3 is TGTGCCAGCAGTGACCGCTCAGATACGCAGTATTTT. Its protein is CASSDRSDTQYF.

The genes are TRBV5-1 and TRBJ2-1, with unresolved D. This CDR3 is built from 13 residues. V lost 0 bases and J 4 bases, leaving 5 bases between the germline ends. The germline V gene encodes CDR1 SGHRS and CDR2 YFSETQ. The CDR3 is CASSLVGYNEQFF. The CDR3 nucleotides read TGCGCCAGCAGCTTGGTGGGTTACAATGAGCAGTTCTTC.

This sequence joins TRBV7-9 and TRBJ1-5; D unresolved. The CDR3 is 12 amino acids. V was clipped by 5 bases and J by 0 bases, with 2 bases between them. Germline V gives CDR1 SEHNR, CDR2 FQNEAQ (reference sequence). The CDR3 spells CASSNSNQPQHF. CDR3 bases: TGTGCCAGCAGCAATAGCAATCAGCCCCAGCATTTT.

The chain has TRBV29-1 and TRBJ1-1; no clear D. The CDR3 runs 14 residues. The V end lost 4 bases, the J end lost 8 bases, and 20 bases lay between the germline ends. Germline V gene data show CDR1 as SQVTM and CDR2 as ANQGSEA. CDR3 in amino acids: CSVAPERRAAEAFF. In DNA form, the CDR3 reads TGCAGCGTTGCCCCTGAGCGTAGGGCGGCCGAAGCTTTCTTT.

The rearrangement joins TRBV20-1 to TRBJ1-3; D possibly corresponds to TRBD1 (5 bases). Per the germline V gene, CDR1 is DFQATT and CDR2 is SNEGSKA (reference sequence). This CDR3 is 11 amino acids long. The ends were cut back, 6 bases at V and 16 bases at J, with 19 bases in the middle. The chain's CDR3 is CSAAGLGIRYF. Written as DNA, the CDR3 is TGCAGTGCCGCGGGGCTAGGGATACGGTATTTT.

This clone turned up a few times. This chain links TRBV30 with TRBJ1-2, with 7 bases fitting TRBD1. The CDR3 length is 12 residues. CDR1 is GTSNPN, CDR2 SVGIG, per germline (reference sequence). V dropped 4 bases and J dropped 4; count of bases not matched to a gene: 3. CDR3: CAWTHRGYGYTF. Written as DNA, the CDR3 is TGTGCCTGGACTCACAGGGGCTATGGCTACACCTTC.

This clone has more than one count but fewer than ten. V usage is TRBV7-9 and J usage is TRBJ2-4; no reliable D call. This CDR3 has 16 amino acids. From germline, CDR1 is SEHNR and CDR2 FQNEAQ (reference sequence). The V and J ends lost 3 bases and 6 bases respectively, with 18 bases between them. The chain's CDR3 is CASSLPKGGSRNIQYF. The CDR3 DNA sequence: TGTGCCAGCAGCTTGCCAAAGGGTGGGTCGAGAAACATTCAGTACTTC.

This chain connects TRBV5-1 to TRBJ2-6, with TRBD1 identical over 9 bases. This CDR3 spans 18 amino acids. The J segment lost 1 base and the V segment lost 4 bases, leaving 9 bases of the junction unmatched. CDR1 and CDR2 from the germline V gene are SGHRS and YFSETQ. CDR3 sequence (DNA): TGCGCCAGCAGCAACCGGGACAGGGAGTTTTCTGGGGCCAACGTCCTGACTTTC. This encodes CASSNRDREFSGANVLTF.

This clone was found a few times. The chain joins TRBV30 to TRBJ2-7, with a possible D match to TRBD1 (6 bases). The germline gives CDR1 GTSNPN, CDR2 SVGIG (reference sequence). V was trimmed by 3 bases and J by 6 bases, leaving 12 bases between them. This CDR3 region has 12 residues. The CDR3: CAWRGPGAEQYF. CDR3 DNA: TGTGCCTGGAGGGGCCCAGGGGCCGAGCAGTACTTC.

Only a few counts were recorded for this clone. The chain combines TRBV18 with TRBJ2-7; 7 bases match TRBD1. Germline loops: CDR1 KGHSH, CDR2 LQKENI. Trimming at V came to 3 bases and at J to 4 bases, leaving 9 bases not matched to a gene. The CDR3 length is 15 residues. CDR3 bases: TGTGCCAGCTCACCTCCAGGCAGGGGGTCTTACGAGCAGTACTTC. It encodes CASSPPGRGSYEQYF.